The 25 T cell receptor beta chains below come from one sample, sequenced in a study of shared clonotypes between healthy human individuals. Assay: immunoSEQ multiplex PCR; the TCRdb copy retains only in-frame clones and omits some. The sample has around 2.5 million clones, over 85% seen once. Sequencing was done on a sample of naive CD4+ T cells from PBMCs. Subset meaning: CD45RA+ positively selected. The source is a man aged 18 to 30 in good health. Some clones in this sample may be carry-over from other donors' samples.

V and J are TRBV19 and TRBJ1-1; D unresolved. The CDR3 covers 14 residues. Germline CDR1 reads LNHDA; CDR2 reads SQIVND (reference sequence). Trimming took off 0 bases at V and 2 bases at J, with 7 bases between the two ends. The CDR3 DNA is TGTGCCAGTAGTATAGAGTTAACTAACACTGAAGCTTTCTTT. Translated: CASSIELTNTEAFF.

The V call is TRBV30, the J call TRBJ2-3; D is uncertain. CDR3 length equals 13 residues. V was shortened by 4 bases and J by 6 bases, with 14 bases between the two germline ends. CDR1 is GTSNPN, CDR2 SVGIG, per germline (reference sequence). DNA of the CDR3: TGTGCCTGGAACATGGACCTCCGGGATACGCAGTATTTT. Its protein product is CAWNMDLRDTQYF.

V usage is TRBV28 and J usage is TRBJ1-2; a possible D gene is TRBD1 (5 bases). The CDR3 covers 13 residues. Germline V gene data show CDR1 as MDHEN and CDR2 as SYDVKM. Trimming stripped 7 bases from V and 4 bases from J, with 13 bases between. The CDR3 spells CASIPRGSYGYTF. Here the CDR3 DNA reads TGTGCCAGCATCCCCCGGGGCAGCTATGGCTACACCTTC.

A word on this clone: Within the sample, other DNA sequences also encode this same CDR3. The chain combines TRBV29-1 with TRBJ1-1, with D unclear. Germline V CDR1 and CDR2: SQVTM, ANQGSEA. Deletions cut 1 base from V and 1 base from J, with 4 bases between. The length of the CDR3 is 12 residues. The CDR3 region is CSVEGRNTEAFF. As DNA, the CDR3 is TGCAGCGTTGAAGGACGGAACACTGAAGCTTTCTTT.

The chain employs TRBV6-1 and TRBJ2-2; D might be TRBD2 (6 bases). Deletions cut 9 bases from V and 0 bases from J, with 11 bases between. The CDR3 runs to 14 residues. The germline CDR1 and CDR2 sequences are MNHNS and SASEGT. CDR3 DNA: TGTGCCAGTGAGAGCGGGTCGAACACCGGGGAGCTGTTTTTT. Its translation is CASESGSNTGELFF.

The rearrangement joins TRBV7-3 to TRBJ1-1; no clear D. There are 13 residues in the CDR3. Trimming left V 3 bases short and J 5 bases short, with 10 bases between. Germline CDR1 and CDR2: SGHTA and FQGTGA. CDR3 in DNA: TGTGCCAGCAGCTTCCAGGTCCGAACTGAAGCTTTCTTT. Translation: CASSFQVRTEAFF.

This clone was observed a handful of times. The genes are TRBV6-6 and TRBJ1-5, with a tentative D call TRBD1 (6 bases). Per the germline V gene, CDR1 is MNHNY and CDR2 is SVGAGI (reference sequence). The V end lost 5 bases, the J end lost 0 bases, and 8 bases lay between the germline ends. The CDR3 runs to 14 residues. CDR3: CASSDRNSNQPQHF. CDR3 DNA sequence: TGTGCCAGCAGTGACAGGAATAGCAATCAGCCCCAGCATTTT.

The gene calls are TRBV7-3 and TRBJ2-1, with D perhaps TRBD2 (6 bases). CDR1 SGHTA and CDR2 FQGTGA come from the germline V gene. The CDR3 has 11 amino acids. Trimming pared 8 bases from V and 9 bases from J, leaving 11 bases between. The CDR3 sequence: CASGLGGEQFF. The CDR3, as DNA: TGTGCCAGCGGACTGGGGGGTGAGCAGTTCTTC. Variable domain in full (rest from reference TRBV7-3 and TRBJ2-1): GAGVSQTPSNKVTEKGKYVELRCDPISGHTALYWYRQSLGQGPEFLIYFQGTGAADDSGLPNDRFFAVRPEGSVSTLKIQRTERGDSAVYLCASGLGGEQFFGPGTRLTVL.

V gene TRBV23-1 combines with J gene TRBJ2-1; 7 nucleotides line up with TRBD1. TRBV23-1 is sorted into the ORF group, with uncertain function. This CDR3 region has 11 residues. V lost 11 bases to trimming and J lost 5 bases; unmatched junction nucleotides: 3. CDR3 sequence: CAGGQHNEQFF. The CDR3 coding sequence is TGCGCCGGGGGACAGCACAATGAGCAGTTCTTC.

This chain joins TRBV27 and TRBJ2-1; tentatively, D is TRBD2 (6 bases). This CDR3 contains 15 residues. Trimming shortened V by 2 bases and J by 0 bases, and 8 bases separated the two germline ends. The V gene's germline CDR1 is MNHEY and CDR2 SMNVEV (reference sequence). In DNA, the CDR3 is TGTGCCAGCAGTTTACGGGAGACCTCCTACAATGAGCAGTTCTTC. Translating it yields CASSLRETSYNEQFF.

This chain uses TRBV18 with TRBJ2-5; the match to TRBD1 covers 10 bases. There are 16 residues in the CDR3. Germline assignment: CDR1 KGHSH and CDR2 LQKENI. V was clipped by 1 base and J by 1 base; unmatched bases: 3. The CDR3 protein is CASSPRGQGVQETQYF. As DNA, the CDR3 is TGTGCCAGCTCACCACGCGGACAGGGGGTCCAAGAGACCCAGTACTTC.

This sequence joins TRBV28 and TRBJ1-2, with 7 bases that match TRBD1. CDR3 length: 18 amino acids. Germline lookup yields CDR1 MDHEN and CDR2 SYDVKM. V gave up 6 bases and J gave up 5 bases; unmatched junction bases: 21. This chain's CDR3 is CASSPRQGGPWAQYGYTF. The CDR3 nucleotides are TGTGCCAGCAGCCCGAGACAGGGAGGTCCTTGGGCGCAGTATGGCTACACCTTC.

This clone was counted once. V gene TRBV14 combines with J gene TRBJ2-3, with D perhaps TRBD2 (6 bases). The CDR3 is 18 residues long. CDR1 SGHDN and CDR2 FVKESK come from the germline V gene. Between the trimmed V and J ends, which lost 0 bases and 1 base, there was a span of 17 bases. CDR3 sequence: CASSQDRRGSWGTDTQYF. CDR3 bases: TGTGCCAGCAGCCAAGATCGTCGGGGGAGTTGGGGCACAGATACGCAGTATTTT.

The chain combines TRBV9 with TRBJ2-5, with D possibly matching TRBD2 (6 bases). From germline, CDR1 is SGDLS and CDR2 YYNGEE. The CDR3 is 15 residues long. V lost 4 bases and J lost 1, with 14 bases in between. The CDR3 protein is CASSTPLGGQETQYF. The CDR3 DNA follows: TGTGCCAGCAGCACCCCCCTGGGGGGCCAAGAGACCCAGTACTTC.

V and J are TRBV4-3 and TRBJ1-3; no reliable D call. The CDR3 runs 16 residues. Trimming left V 0 bases short and J 0 bases short, with 9 bases between. Germline lookup yields CDR1 LGHNA and CDR2 YSLEER. For the CDR3, the DNA is TGCGCCAGCAGCCAAGAATGGGCAGGCTCTGGAAACACCATATATTTT. Translation gives CASSQEWAGSGNTIYF.

This clone showed up just a few times. Other DNA sequences in the same sample also yield this CDR3. The rearrangement links TRBV14 to TRBJ1-1; D unclear. The CDR3 runs to 11 residues. V shed 6 bases and J shed 1 base, with 3 bases lying between them. Germline V gives CDR1 SGHDN, CDR2 FVKESK. Written as DNA, the CDR3 is TGTGCCAGCAGTCAGAACACTGAAGCTTTCTTT. Translated: CASSQNTEAFF.

The chain employs TRBV9 and TRBJ1-2; 7 positions agree with TRBD1. The junction had 8 bases not matched to a gene; V was cut back by 6 bases and J by 3 bases. The CDR3 length is 14 residues. The V gene's germline CDR1 is SGDLS and CDR2 YYNGEE. CDR3 in amino acids: CASTSGQLHYGYTF. CDR3 bases: TGTGCCAGCACCTCGGGACAGCTCCACTATGGCTACACCTTC. The full variable domain, in which reference TRBV9 and TRBJ1-2 provide the parts outside the CDR3, is DSGVTQTPKHLITATGQRVTLRCSPRSGDLSVYWYQQSLDQGLQFLIQYYNGEERAKGNILERFSAQQFPDLHSELNLSSLELGDSALYFCASTSGQLHYGYTFGSGTRLTVV.

The chain joins TRBV19 to TRBJ1-5; the match to TRBD1 covers 7 bases. The CDR3 runs to 13 residues. CDR1 and CDR2 from the germline V gene are LNHDA and SQIVND (reference sequence). V lost 7 bases and J lost 9; bases outside the gene matches: 9. The CDR3, as DNA: TGTGCCAGTACTAAGAAGCGACAGGGGCCCCAGCATTTT. This gives the protein CASTKKRQGPQHF.

The chain links TRBV14 to TRBJ2-7; 7 bases fit TRBD1. Trimming cost V 1 base and J 4 bases; bases outside gene matches: 7. The CDR3 is made up of 15 amino acids. Germline V CDR1 and CDR2: SGHDN, FVKESK. The CDR3 nucleotides read TGTGCCAGCAGCCAAGTGAAGGGGGCAGGATACGAGCAGTACTTC. This sequence encodes CASSQVKGAGYEQYF. Using reference TRBV14 and TRBJ2-7 for the parts outside the CDR3, the full variable domain is EAGVTQFPSHSVIEKGQTVTLRCDPISGHDNLYWYRRVMGKEIKFLLHFVKESKQDESGMPNNRFLAERTGGTYSTLKVQPAELEDSGVYFCASSQVKGAGYEQYFGPGTRLTVT.

The rearrangement links TRBV10-3 to TRBJ2-1; 8 bases line up with TRBD1. Losses at the gene ends were 3 bases for V and 1 base for J; bases not matched to a gene: 5. Germline V gives CDR1 ENHRY, CDR2 SYGVKD. CDR3 size: 16 residues. This CDR3 reads CAISDSGGRSYNEQFF. CDR3 nucleotide sequence: TGTGCCATCAGTGACTCAGGGGGCCGTTCCTACAATGAGCAGTTCTTC.

This chain connects TRBV7-3 to TRBJ2-1; tentatively, D is TRBD1 (5 bases). The CDR3 has 14 residues. V lost 3 bases to trimming and J lost 6 bases, with 12 bases between them. CDR1 is SGHTA, CDR2 FQGTGA, per germline. The CDR3 sequence: CASSLGYQGNEQFF. The DNA for the CDR3 is TGTGCCAGCAGCTTGGGGTACCAGGGCAATGAGCAGTTCTTC.

The J gene is TRBJ2-5, the V gene TRBV15, with D maybe TRBD1 (6 bases). Germline CDR1 reads LNHNV; CDR2 reads YYDKDF (reference sequence). The V and J ends lost 3 bases and 3 bases respectively, with 8 bases between them. The CDR3 runs to 13 residues. The CDR3 region has the DNA TGTGCCACCAGCAGGGACAGAAAAGAGACCCAGTACTTC. It is translated as CATSRDRKETQYF.

This rearrangement joins TRBV7-2 to TRBJ1-1, with D tentatively TRBD1 (6 bases). Germline V gene sequence: CDR1 SGHTA, CDR2 FQGNSA. V lost 4 bases and J lost 1, with 10 bases in between. The CDR3 runs 14 residues. The CDR3 DNA is TGTGCCAGCAGCTCCCGGACAGCGAACACTGAAGCTTTCTTT. It codes for CASSSRTANTEAFF.

The rearrangement uses TRBV5-6 and TRBJ2-3; TRBD1 agrees at 7 bases. This CDR3 spans 16 amino acids. V dropped 5 bases and J dropped 0; count of bases not matched to a gene: 9. Germline V gene data show CDR1 as SGHDT and CDR2 as YYEEEE. Written as DNA, the CDR3 is TGTGCCAGCAGTCTACAGGGGCGTTCTAGCACAGATACGCAGTATTTT. This codes for CASSLQGRSSTDTQYF.

The rearrangement joins TRBV7-2 to TRBJ1-6; D remains ambiguous. This CDR3 spans 18 amino acids. The germline CDR1 and CDR2 sequences are SGHTA and FQGNSA. The V gene lost 5 bases and the J gene lost 9 bases, with 26 bases spanning the gap. CDR3 nucleotide sequence: TGTGCCAGCAGCGTATCACGCGTAGGGAATCTCCTTGGTTCACCCCTCCACTTT. This encodes CASSVSRVGNLLGSPLHF.